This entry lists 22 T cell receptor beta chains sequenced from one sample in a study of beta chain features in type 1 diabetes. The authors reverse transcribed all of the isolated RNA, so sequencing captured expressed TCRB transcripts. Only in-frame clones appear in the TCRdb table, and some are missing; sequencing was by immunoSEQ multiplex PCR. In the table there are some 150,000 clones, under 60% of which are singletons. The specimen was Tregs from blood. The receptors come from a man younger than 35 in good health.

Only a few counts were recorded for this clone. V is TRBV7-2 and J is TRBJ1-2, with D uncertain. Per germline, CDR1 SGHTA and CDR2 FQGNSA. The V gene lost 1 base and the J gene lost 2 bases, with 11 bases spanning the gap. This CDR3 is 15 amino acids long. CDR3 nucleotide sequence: TGTGCCAGCAGCTTAGTTCTGGGCACCAACTATGGCTACACCTTC. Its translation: CASSLVLGTNYGYTF.

The CDR3 loop is CASRLNRGFLNEQYF. CDR3 DNA sequence: TGTGCCAGCCGATTGAACAGGGGGTTTCTGAACGAGCAGTACTTC. V gene TRBV6-5 combines with J gene TRBJ2-7, with 8 bases lining up with TRBD1. This CDR3 has 15 residues. Germline values: CDR1 MNHEY, CDR2 SVGAGI. Trimming at V came to 8 bases and at J to 5 bases, leaving 14 bases not matched to a gene.

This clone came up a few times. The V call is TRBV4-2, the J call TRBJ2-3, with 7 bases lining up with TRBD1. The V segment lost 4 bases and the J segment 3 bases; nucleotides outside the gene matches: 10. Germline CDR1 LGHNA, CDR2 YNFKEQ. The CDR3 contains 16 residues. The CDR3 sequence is CASSRYLGTVTDTQYF. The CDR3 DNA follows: TGTGCCAGCAGCCGCTACCTTGGGACAGTTACAGATACGCAGTATTTT.

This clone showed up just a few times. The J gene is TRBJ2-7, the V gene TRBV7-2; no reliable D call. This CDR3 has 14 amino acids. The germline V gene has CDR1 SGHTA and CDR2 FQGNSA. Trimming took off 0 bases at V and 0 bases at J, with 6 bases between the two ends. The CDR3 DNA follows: TGTGCCAGCAGCTTAGCGCAGGCCTCCTACGAGCAGTACTTC. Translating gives CASSLAQASYEQYF.

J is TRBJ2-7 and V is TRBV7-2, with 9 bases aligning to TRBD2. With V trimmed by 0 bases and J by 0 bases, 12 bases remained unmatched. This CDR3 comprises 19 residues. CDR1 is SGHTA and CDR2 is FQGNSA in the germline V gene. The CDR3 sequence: CASSLARGTSGRRSYEQYF. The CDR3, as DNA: TGTGCCAGCAGCTTAGCCAGGGGGACCAGCGGGAGGCGCTCCTACGAGCAGTACTTC.

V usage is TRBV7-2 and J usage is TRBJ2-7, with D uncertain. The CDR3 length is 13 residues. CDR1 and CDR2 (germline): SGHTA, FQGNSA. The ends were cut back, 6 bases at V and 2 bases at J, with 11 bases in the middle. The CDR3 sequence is CASSPKIPYEQYF. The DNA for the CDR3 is TGTGCCAGCAGTCCTAAAATCCCCTACGAGCAGTACTTC.

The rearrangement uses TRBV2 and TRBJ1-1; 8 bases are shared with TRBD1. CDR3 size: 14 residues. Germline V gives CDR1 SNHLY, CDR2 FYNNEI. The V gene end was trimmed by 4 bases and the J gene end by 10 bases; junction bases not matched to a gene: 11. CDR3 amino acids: CASSGTGLATGAFF. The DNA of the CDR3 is TGTGCCAGCAGTGGGACAGGGCTGGCGACGGGAGCTTTCTTT.

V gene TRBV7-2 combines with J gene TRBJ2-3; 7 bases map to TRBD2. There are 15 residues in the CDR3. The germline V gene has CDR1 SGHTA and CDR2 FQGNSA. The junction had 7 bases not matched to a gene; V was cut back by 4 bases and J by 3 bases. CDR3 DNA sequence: TGTGCCAGCAGCTCCGCCCCGGGGGGAACAGATACGCAGTATTTT. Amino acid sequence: CASSSAPGGTDTQYF.

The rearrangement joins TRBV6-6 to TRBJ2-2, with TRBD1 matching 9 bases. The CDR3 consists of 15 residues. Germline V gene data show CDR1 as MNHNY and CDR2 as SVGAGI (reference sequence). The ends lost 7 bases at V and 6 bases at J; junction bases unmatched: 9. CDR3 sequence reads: CASNPRDRDPGELFF. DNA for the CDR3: TGTGCCAGCAACCCCCGGGACAGGGATCCCGGGGAGCTGTTTTTT.

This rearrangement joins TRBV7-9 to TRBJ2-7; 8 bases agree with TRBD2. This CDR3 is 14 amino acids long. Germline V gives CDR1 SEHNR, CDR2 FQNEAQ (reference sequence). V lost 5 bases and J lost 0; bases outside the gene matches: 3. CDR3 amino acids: CASSRSGDSYEQYF. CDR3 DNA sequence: TGTGCCAGCAGCCGTAGCGGGGACTCCTACGAGCAGTACTTC.

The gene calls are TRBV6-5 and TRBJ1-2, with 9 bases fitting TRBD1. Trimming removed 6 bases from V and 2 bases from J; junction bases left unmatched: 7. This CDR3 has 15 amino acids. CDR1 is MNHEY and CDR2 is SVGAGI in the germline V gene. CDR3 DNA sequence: TGTGCCAGCAGCCAGGACAGGGGCCCAAACTATGGCTACACCTTC. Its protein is CASSQDRGPNYGYTF.

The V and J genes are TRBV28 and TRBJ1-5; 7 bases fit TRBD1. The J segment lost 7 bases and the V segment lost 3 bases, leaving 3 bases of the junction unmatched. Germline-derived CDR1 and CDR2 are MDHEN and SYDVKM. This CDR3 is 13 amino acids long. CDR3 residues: CASSFLGQQPQHF. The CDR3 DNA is TGTGCCAGCAGTTTCCTGGGACAGCAGCCCCAGCATTTT.

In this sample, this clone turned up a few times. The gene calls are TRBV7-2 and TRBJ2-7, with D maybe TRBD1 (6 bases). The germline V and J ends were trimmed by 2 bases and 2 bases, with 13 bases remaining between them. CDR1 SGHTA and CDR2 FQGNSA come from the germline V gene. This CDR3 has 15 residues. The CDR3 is CASSLSSRGAYEQYF. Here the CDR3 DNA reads TGTGCCAGCAGCTTATCATCCAGGGGAGCCTACGAGCAGTACTTC.

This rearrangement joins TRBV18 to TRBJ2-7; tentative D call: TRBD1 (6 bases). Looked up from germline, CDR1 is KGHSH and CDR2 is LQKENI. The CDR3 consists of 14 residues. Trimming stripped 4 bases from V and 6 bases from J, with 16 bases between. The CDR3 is CASSRRSTGFEQYF. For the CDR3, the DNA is TGTGCCAGCTCACGAAGGAGTACAGGGTTCGAGCAGTACTTC.

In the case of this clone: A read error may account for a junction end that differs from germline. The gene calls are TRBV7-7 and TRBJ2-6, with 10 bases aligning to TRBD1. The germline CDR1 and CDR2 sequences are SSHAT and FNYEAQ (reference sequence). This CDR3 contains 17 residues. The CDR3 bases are TGTGCTAGCAGCTCCGGGACAGGGGCCTCTGGGGCCAACGTCCTGACTTTC. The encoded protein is CASSSGTGASGANVLTF.

In nucleotides, the CDR3 is TGTGCCAGCAGTGAAGCAAGCGCCCACACTGAAGCTTTCTTT. Translated, it gives CASSEASAHTEAFF. The J gene is TRBJ1-1, the V gene TRBV6-1; D is unresolved. The V end lost 0 bases, the J end lost 3 bases, and 8 bases lay between the germline ends. This CDR3 is built from 14 residues. Looked up from germline, CDR1 is MNHNS and CDR2 is SASEGT.

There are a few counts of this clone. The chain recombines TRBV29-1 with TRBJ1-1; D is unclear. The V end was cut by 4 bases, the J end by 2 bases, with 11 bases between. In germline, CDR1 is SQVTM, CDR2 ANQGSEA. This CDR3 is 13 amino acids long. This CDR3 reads CSVGRTTNTEAFF. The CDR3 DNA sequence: TGCAGCGTTGGACGCACGACTAACACTGAAGCTTTCTTT.

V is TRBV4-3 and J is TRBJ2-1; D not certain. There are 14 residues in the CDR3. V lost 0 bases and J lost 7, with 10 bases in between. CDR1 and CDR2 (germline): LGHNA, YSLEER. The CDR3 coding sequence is TGCGCCAGCAGCCAAGACGTGTGGGCAAATGAGCAGTTCTTC. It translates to CASSQDVWANEQFF.

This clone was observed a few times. CDR3 region: CASSPGATEAFF. In DNA form, the CDR3 reads TGTGCCAGCTCACCAGGGGCCACTGAAGCTTTCTTT. This chain links TRBV18 with TRBJ1-1; tentative D call: TRBD1 (5 bases). Trimming cost V 2 bases and J 4 bases, with 5 bases left between them. The CDR3 covers 12 residues. CDR1 KGHSH and CDR2 LQKENI come from the germline V gene.

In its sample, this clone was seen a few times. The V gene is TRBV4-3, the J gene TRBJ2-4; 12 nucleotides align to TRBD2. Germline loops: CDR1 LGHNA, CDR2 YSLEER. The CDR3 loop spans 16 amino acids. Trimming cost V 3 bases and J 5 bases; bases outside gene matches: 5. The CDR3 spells CASSQETSGGQNIQYF. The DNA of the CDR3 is TGCGCCAGCAGCCAGGAGACTAGCGGGGGACAAAACATTCAGTACTTC.

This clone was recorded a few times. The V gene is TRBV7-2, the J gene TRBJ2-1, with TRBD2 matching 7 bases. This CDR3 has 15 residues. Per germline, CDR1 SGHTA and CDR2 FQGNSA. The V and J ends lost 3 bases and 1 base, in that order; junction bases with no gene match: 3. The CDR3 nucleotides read TGTGCCAGCAGCTTCCTAGCGGTTTCCTACAATGAGCAGTTCTTC. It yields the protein CASSFLAVSYNEQFF.

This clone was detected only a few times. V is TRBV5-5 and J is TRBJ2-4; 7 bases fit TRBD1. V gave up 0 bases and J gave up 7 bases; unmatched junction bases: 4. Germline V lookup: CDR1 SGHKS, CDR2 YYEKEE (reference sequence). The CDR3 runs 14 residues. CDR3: CASSLVRRGNIQYF. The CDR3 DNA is TGTGCCAGCAGCTTGGTCCGCAGGGGGAACATTCAGTACTTC.